This is a list of T cell receptor beta chains from one sample in a study of blood T cell repertoires in COVID-19. This table comes from immunoSEQ multiplex PCR, and its TCRdb copy is limited to in-frame clones, with some not included. The data show approximately 280,000 clones, roughly 80% seen once. Material: PBMCs or T cells enriched from blood (not recorded which). Receptors originate from a man between 40 and 49 years old who had been exposed to COVID-19. Each CDR3 is given with its conserved first and last residue. A D gene is named only where the DNA matches it firmly. Clone size is shown for a subset of rows, as once, few, many or a class of expanded clone.

v_call	d_call	j_call	clone_size	cdr3_aa	cdr3_nt
TRBV29-1	.	TRBJ1-1	few	CSAEGGAGAFF	TGCAGCGCCGAGGGCGGGGCGGGAGCTTTCTTT
TRBV5-1	.	TRBJ1-1	once	CASSYQDAVTEAFF	TGCGCCAGCAGCTATCAAGATGCGGTAACTGAAGCTTTCTTT
TRBV4-1	TRBD2	TRBJ2-3	once	CASSQGRGSTDTQYF	TGCGCCAGCAGCCAAGGGCGGGGGAGCACAGATACGCAGTATTTT
TRBV5-6	.	TRBJ2-7	.	CATFYGRVGEQYF	TGTGCCACCTTTTATGGCAGGGTGGGCGAGCAGTACTTC
TRBV18	.	TRBJ1-1	.	CASSSLQGHMNTEAFF	TGTGCCAGCTCATCCCTGCAGGGCCACATGAACACTGAAGCTTTCTTT
TRBV18	.	TRBJ2-1	.	CASSYSASAAPFF	TGTGCCAGCTCATATAGTGCTAGCGCGGCCCCGTTCTTC
TRBV29-1	TRBD1	TRBJ2-1	few	CSVLRQGAGEQFF	TGCAGCGTCCTACGGCAGGGGGCAGGTGAGCAGTTCTTC
TRBV2	.	TRBJ2-5	once	CASTQSPGVEGETQYF	TGTGCCAGCACTCAAAGCCCAGGGGTAGAAGGAGAGACCCAGTACTTC
TRBV7-3	TRBD2	TRBJ2-7	.	CASSETSGPYEQYF	TGTGCCAGCAGCGAAACTAGCGGGCCCTACGAGCAGTACTTC
TRBV5-1	.	TRBJ1-1	.	CASCGDANTEAFF	TGCGCCAGTTGTGGAGATGCGAACACTGAAGCTTTCTTT
TRBV12-5	.	TRBJ1-1	.	CASGLGSGRVTEAFF	TGTGCTAGTGGTTTAGGGTCGGGGAGAGTAACTGAAGCTTTCTTT
TRBV7-6	TRBD2	TRBJ2-5	.	CASSPNPTSAMETQYF	TGTGCCAGCAGCCCGAACCCGACTAGCGCGATGGAGACCCAGTACTTC
TRBV5-1	.	TRBJ2-3	once	CASSPGGQLIGGTDTQYF	TGCGCCAGCAGCCCTGGGGGACAACTAATTGGAGGCACAGATACGCAGTATTTT
TRBV11-3	TRBD1	TRBJ2-1	.	CASSFRTGVGNEQFF	TGTGCCAGCAGCTTTAGGACAGGGGTTGGGAATGAGCAGTTCTTC
TRBV2	.	TRBJ1-4	once	CASSSGQYEKLFF	TGTGCCAGCAGTTCCGGACAGTACGAAAAACTGTTTTTT
TRBV6-5	.	TRBJ1-1	.	CASSWSRETEAFF	TGTGCCAGCAGTTGGTCCAGGGAAACTGAAGCTTTCTTT
TRBV29-1	TRBD1	TRBJ2-1	.	CSVEDGQGGYVNEQFF	TGCAGCGTTGAAGACGGACAGGGAGGTTACGTCAATGAGCAGTTCTTC
TRBV30	.	TRBJ2-5	few	CAWTLGGVRKDQYF	TGTGCCTGGACCCTGGGAGGAGTACGTAAGGACCAGTACTTC
TRBV5-6	.	TRBJ2-3	.	CASSQGGQGRDTQYF	TGTGCCAGCTCCCAAGGGGGTCAGGGAAGAGATACGCAGTATTTT
TRBV21-1	.	TRBJ1-1	once	CASSKTSRTGGTEAFF	TGTGCCAGCAGCAAAACTAGCCGGACAGGGGGGACTGAAGCTTTCTTT
TRBV19	.	TRBJ1-6	.	CAGAGTNNSPLHF	TGTGCCGGAGCGGGGACAAATAATTCACCCCTCCACTTT
TRBV19	TRBD1	TRBJ1-1	.	CASTIRGIGAEAFF	TGTGCCAGTACAATCAGGGGGATAGGGGCTGAAGCTTTCTTT
TRBV27	TRBD1	TRBJ1-5	.	CASSSRQGGNQPQHF	TGTGCCAGCAGTTCCCGACAGGGTGGCAATCAGCCCCAGCATTTT
TRBV19	.	TRBJ1-1	.	CASSIGVTEAFF	TGTGCCAGTAGTATAGGAGTCACTGAAGCTTTCTTT
TRBV10-3	TRBD2	TRBJ2-7	.	CAIRLSGTSYEQYF	TGTGCCATCAGACTTAGCGGGACCTCCTACGAGCAGTACTTC
TRBV5-1	TRBD1	TRBJ1-6	.	CASSLLQGAGNSPLHF	TGCGCCAGCAGCTTACTACAGGGGGCGGGCAATTCACCCCTCCACTTT
TRBV30	TRBD1	TRBJ2-7	.	CAWSRQGAREQYF	TGTGCCTGGAGTCGACAGGGGGCTCGGGAGCAGTACTTC
TRBV25-1	.	TRBJ2-1	.	CASSETRTLNEQFF	TGTGCCAGCAGTGAGACGAGGACACTGAATGAGCAGTTCTTC
TRBV30	TRBD2	TRBJ2-1	.	CAWSLGSAGGHEQFF	TGTGCCTGGAGCCTCGGGTCGGCGGGAGGTCATGAGCAGTTCTTC
TRBV5-1	TRBD1	TRBJ1-2	.	CASSTGQPNPNYGYTF	TGCGCCAGCAGCACGGGACAGCCTAATCCTAACTATGGCTACACCTTC
TRBV27	TRBD1	TRBJ2-5	.	CASSWTGRPQETQYF	TGTGCCAGCAGTTGGACAGGCAGACCACAAGAGACCCAGTACTTC
TRBV7-9	.	TRBJ2-1	.	CASSRQDNEQFF	TGTGCCAGCAGCCGACAGGACAATGAGCAGTTCTTC
TRBV27	TRBD2	TRBJ2-1	.	CASSLFALRLAGRSSYNEQFF	TGTGCCAGCAGTTTATTTGCCCTCCGACTAGCGGGAAGGAGCTCCTACAATGAGCAGTTCTTC
TRBV21-1	.	TRBJ2-2	.	CASSKGRTGGEINTGELFF	TGTGCCAGCAGCAAAGGGCGTACCGGGGGTGAGATAAACACCGGGGAGCTGTTTTTT
TRBV18	TRBD1	TRBJ2-1	.	CASSPPITGGSYNEQFF	TGTGCCAGCTCACCACCGATTACAGGGGGTTCCTACAATGAGCAGTTCTTC
TRBV11-2	TRBD1	TRBJ1-2	.	CASSIDRAGGYTF	TGTGCCAGCAGCATAGACAGGGCCGGCGGCTACACCTTC
TRBV6-5	TRBD2	TRBJ2-1	few	CASLGLAGGYDEQFF	TGTGCCAGCTTAGGGCTAGCGGGAGGGTATGATGAGCAGTTCTTC
TRBV30	TRBD1	TRBJ2-5	.	CAWSVGGETQYF	TGTGCCTGGAGTGTAGGGGGCGAGACCCAGTACTTC
TRBV4-1	TRBD2	TRBJ2-7	.	CASSQVAGRAFEQYF	TGCGCCAGCAGCCAAGTTGCCGGGAGGGCCTTCGAGCAGTACTTC
TRBV4-1	.	TRBJ2-7	.	CASSQEPASALYEQYF	TGCGCCAGCAGCCAAGAGCCGGCTAGCGCTCTCTACGAGCAGTACTTC
TRBV7-8	.	TRBJ1-2	.	CASSQDSVYGYTF	TGTGCCAGCAGCCAGGACAGCGTCTATGGCTACACCTTC